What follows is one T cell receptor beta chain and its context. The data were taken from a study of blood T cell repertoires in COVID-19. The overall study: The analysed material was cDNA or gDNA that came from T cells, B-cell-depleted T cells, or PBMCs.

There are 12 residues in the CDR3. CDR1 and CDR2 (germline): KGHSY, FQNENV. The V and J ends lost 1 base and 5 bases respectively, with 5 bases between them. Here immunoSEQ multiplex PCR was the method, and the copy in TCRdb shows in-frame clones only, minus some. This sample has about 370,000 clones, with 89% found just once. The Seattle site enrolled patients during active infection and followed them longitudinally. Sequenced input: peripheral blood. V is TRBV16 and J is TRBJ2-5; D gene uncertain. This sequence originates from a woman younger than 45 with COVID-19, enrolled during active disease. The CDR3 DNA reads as TGTGCCAGCAGCCAATTGAGGGAGACCCAGTACTTC. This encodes CASSQLRETQYF.